This entry is about one TCR beta chain. The source of the sample is a study of blood T cell repertoires in COVID-19. Original processing methods: Nucleated cell counts were estimated from reference gene primer amplification. Method: immunoSEQ multiplex PCR; TCRdb's copy keeps in-frame clones and lacks some. V, J and clone size derive from that table, while D and trimming were established from the DNA sequence. The table lists roughly 200,000 clones, 80% to 85% of them singletons. This CDR3 contains 13 residues. Between the trimmed V and J ends, which lost 5 bases and 8 bases, there was a span of 18 bases. Germline CDR1 GTSNPN, CDR2 SVGIG (reference sequence).

The specimen was peripheral blood. The chain links TRBV30 to TRBJ1-2; the D gene is possibly TRBD1 (5 bases). The sequence derives from a man aged 35 to 55 with acute or convalescent COVID-19. The CDR3 region is CAWSRSGGDGYTF. The CDR3 DNA reads as TGTGCCTGGTCTCGGTCGGGGGGTGACGGCTACACCTTC.